Below, 25 T cell receptor beta chains from the same sample are listed, as sequenced in a study of control samples from healthy donors and cancer patients. Method: immunoSEQ multiplex PCR; TCRdb's copy keeps in-frame clones and lacks some. This sample yields roughly 84,000 clones, of which approximately 89% are seen a single time; 6.5% to 8.5% belongs to the top ten. The sample taken for sequencing was blood. These receptor sequences come from a man aged 45 to 65 in good health.

This clone was counted once. The gene calls are TRBV5-6 and TRBJ2-2; D possibly uses TRBD1 or TRBD2 (5 bases each). This CDR3 is built from 13 residues. The germline CDR1 and CDR2 sequences are SGHDT and YYEEEE. Trimming stripped 5 bases from V and 6 bases from J, with 11 bases between. The CDR3 loop reads CASRSRDPGELFF. CDR3 in DNA: TGTGCCAGCAGGAGCCGGGACCCCGGGGAGCTGTTTTTT.

This chain uses TRBV12-3 or TRBV12-4 with TRBJ1-4; maybe TRBD1 (6 bases). Deletions cut 5 bases from V and 8 bases from J, with 12 bases between. There are 13 residues in the CDR3. The CDR3 nucleotides read TGTGCCAGCAGTACAGGGATTGGAGAAAAACTGTTTTTT. It translates to CASSTGIGEKLFF.

Regarding this clone: One end of the junction does not line up with germline, which may come from a read error. The chain combines TRBV24-1 with TRBJ2-3, with TRBD2 identical over 9 bases. CDR1 and CDR2 from the germline V gene are KGHDR and SFDVKD. The length of the CDR3 is 18 residues. CDR3 in amino acids: CAASDPYGQRGATDTQYF. The DNA of the CDR3 is TGTGCCGCCAGTGATCCCTACGGCCAGCGGGGGGCGACAGATACGCAGTATTTT.

This clone has a single count. This rearrangement joins TRBV30 to TRBJ1-5, with TRBD1 matching over 9 bases. Germline V gene lookup returns CDR1 GTSNPN and CDR2 SVGIG (reference sequence). The CDR3 totals 15 residues. V was clipped by 2 bases and J by 6 bases; unmatched bases: 8. CDR3 sequence (DNA): TGTGCCTGGAGTTATGACAGGGGGGTCTTTCAGCCCCAGCATTTT. Protein sequence: CAWSYDRGVFQPQHF.

This chain joins TRBV19 and TRBJ2-1; perhaps D is TRBD1 or TRBD2 (5 bases each). CDR3 length: 14 residues. CDR1 and CDR2 from the germline V gene are LNHDA and SQIVND (reference sequence). V lost 9 bases and J 2 bases, leaving 14 bases between the germline ends. The DNA for the CDR3 is TGTGCCAGCACCTGGGGGACCCCCTACAATGAGCAGTTCTTC. Translating it yields CASTWGTPYNEQFF.

This clone was observed a single time. V and J are TRBV7-2 and TRBJ2-7, with D possibly matching TRBD2 (6 bases). This CDR3 has 18 residues. Germline V gene lookup returns CDR1 SGHTA and CDR2 FQGNSA. V dropped 5 bases and J dropped 5 bases, with 28 bases sitting between them. CDR3 amino acids: CASSRPNRPWDSGDEQYF. CDR3 sequence (DNA): TGTGCCAGCAGCCGCCCCAATCGGCCATGGGACTCGGGAGACGAGCAGTACTTC.

The chain uses TRBV14 and TRBJ2-1, with 11 positions matching TRBD2. The germline CDR1 and CDR2 sequences are SGHDN and FVKESK. The CDR3 covers 15 residues. After removal of 4 bases from V and 2 bases from J, the junction contained 1 base not matched to a gene. The CDR3 DNA reads TGTGCCAGCAGCCCGACTAGCGGGGCCTACAATGAGCAGTTCTTC. Translation gives CASSPTSGAYNEQFF.

With regard to this clone: One end of the junction fails to match germline, which may point to a read error. This sequence joins TRBV7-7 and TRBJ2-2; 8 bases match TRBD1. Germline CDR1 SSHAT, CDR2 FNYEAQ (reference sequence). There are 15 residues in the CDR3. This CDR3 reads CASSWGQANTGELFF. CDR3 sequence (DNA): TGTGCTAGCAGCTGGGGACAGGCTAACACCGGGGAGCTGTTTTTT.

The J gene is TRBJ2-1, the V gene TRBV4-1; 9 bases are shared with TRBD2. CDR1 and CDR2 (germline): MGHRA, YSYEKL. Losses at the gene ends were 3 bases for V and 10 bases for J; bases not matched to a gene: 13. The CDR3 has 16 amino acids. The CDR3 sequence is CASSQEVWRGGLEQFF. The CDR3 nucleotides are TGCGCCAGCAGCCAGGAAGTCTGGCGGGGGGGCCTCGAGCAGTTCTTC.

The rearrangement joins TRBV6-2 or TRBV6-3 to TRBJ2-5, with D maybe TRBD2 (5 bases). V was shortened by 2 bases and J by 5 bases, with 12 bases between the two germline ends. CDR3 length: 14 amino acids. The germline gives CDR1 MNHEY, CDR2 SVGEGT. The DNA of the CDR3 is TGTGCCAGCAGTTACGGGCTAGCCAGGGAGACCCAGTACTTC. It specifies CASSYGLARETQYF.

A remark on this clone: A read error may produce the germline difference seen at one junction end. The chain is built from TRBV7-7 and TRBJ2-5, with 10 nucleotides matching TRBD1. The CDR3 runs to 15 residues. Germline lookup yields CDR1 SSHAT and CDR2 FNYEAQ (reference sequence). The CDR3 DNA follows: TGTGCTAGCAGCGTATCCGGGACAGGGGAAGAGACCCAGTACTTC. It specifies CASSVSGTGEETQYF. Variable domain in full (rest from reference TRBV7-7 and TRBJ2-5): GAGVSQSPRYKVTKRGQDVTLRCDPISSHATLYWYQQALGQGPEFLTYFNYEAQPDKSGLPSDRFSAERPEGSISTLTIQRTEQRDSAMYRCASSVSGTGEETQYFGPGTRLLVL.

This chain's CDR3 is CASSYLSTGNNYGYTF. Here the CDR3 DNA reads TGTGCCAGCAGTTACTTATCTACAGGGAATAACTATGGCTACACCTTC. V and J are TRBV6-5 and TRBJ1-2, with D possibly matching TRBD1 (6 bases). This CDR3 contains 16 residues. Germline lookup yields CDR1 MNHEY and CDR2 SVGAGI. Trimming pared 1 base from V and 1 base from J, leaving 13 bases between.

The chain joins TRBV5-1 to TRBJ1-3, with 7 bases that match TRBD1. This CDR3 is 17 amino acids long. Germline trimming cut 0 bases from V and 0 bases from J; bases unmatched to any gene: 6. Germline V gene lookup returns CDR1 SGHRS and CDR2 YFSETQ. CDR3 in amino acids: CASSLAGAGGSGNTIYF. As DNA, the CDR3 is TGCGCCAGCAGCTTGGCCGGGGCAGGGGGCTCTGGAAACACCATATATTTT.

This chain joins TRBV20-1 and TRBJ1-1; possibly TRBD1 for D (6 bases). Trimming shortened V by 3 bases and J by 8 bases, and 10 bases separated the two germline ends. CDR1 is DFQATT, CDR2 SNEGSKA, per germline (reference sequence). There are 11 residues in the CDR3. Written as DNA, the CDR3 is TGCAGTGCTAGTCTCGACAGGGAAGCTTTCTTT. Its protein is CSASLDREAFF.

V is TRBV27 and J is TRBJ1-1; D unclear. The CDR3 extends over 12 amino acids. CDR1 and CDR2 from the germline V gene are MNHEY and SMNVEV (reference sequence). V was shortened by 8 bases and J by 1 base, with 8 bases between the two germline ends. CDR3: CASGRKNTEAFF. The DNA for the CDR3 is TGTGCCAGCGGTCGTAAGAACACTGAAGCTTTCTTT.

This chain connects TRBV28 to TRBJ2-7, with D uncertain. V lost 8 bases and J 12 bases, leaving 20 bases between the germline ends. The germline V gene encodes CDR1 MDHEN and CDR2 SYDVKM. The CDR3 spans 12 residues. The CDR3 spells CASGPSALALYF. The CDR3 DNA is TGTGCCAGCGGCCCCTCGGCCCTCGCTCTGTACTTC.

The chain combines TRBV4-1 with TRBJ2-2; possible D gene TRBD1, 6 bases. Looked up from germline, CDR1 is MGHRA and CDR2 is YSYEKL. The CDR3 has 14 residues. Trimming removed 2 bases at V and 13 bases at J, with 17 bases between. The CDR3 sequence is CASSQLDRNWGLFF. The CDR3 DNA reads TGCGCCAGCAGCCAACTTGACAGGAATTGGGGGCTGTTTTTT.

About this clone: Germline is not matched at one junction end, which may reflect a read error. In DNA form, the CDR3 reads TGCGCCCGCAGCCAGGGAGGGGGGCCCAGACTTATACAGTACTTC. Its protein product is CARSQGGGPRLIQYF. The chain links TRBV5-1 to TRBJ2-7; TRBD2 might be the D (7 bases). The germline gives CDR1 SGHRS, CDR2 YFSETQ. The CDR3 runs 15 residues.

V is TRBV9 and J is TRBJ2-5; tentative D call: TRBD2 (6 bases). V dropped 0 bases and J dropped 5 bases, with 8 bases sitting between them. The CDR3 totals 13 residues. Germline assignment: CDR1 SGDLS and CDR2 YYNGEE. The CDR3 nucleotides read TGTGCCAGCAGCGTAGGGGCGGGGGAGACCCAGTACTTC. Amino acids: CASSVGAGETQYF.

This chain uses TRBV9 with TRBJ2-2, with 11 bases aligning to TRBD2. The CDR3 totals 15 residues. Germline V lookup: CDR1 SGDLS, CDR2 YYNGEE. The J segment lost 4 bases and the V segment lost 4 bases, leaving 3 bases of the junction unmatched. CDR3 coding DNA: TGTGCCAGCAGCCCTAGCGGGGGGAGCACCGGGGAGCTGTTTTTT. Protein product: CASSPSGGSTGELFF.

The V gene is TRBV11-2, the J gene TRBJ1-1; no reliable D call. The V gene lost 2 bases and the J gene lost 1 base, with 5 bases spanning the gap. This CDR3 spans 13 amino acids. Germline lookup yields CDR1 SGHAT and CDR2 FQNNGV. The CDR3 DNA is TGTGCCAGCAGCTTAACCGGGAACACTGAAGCTTTCTTT. Its translation: CASSLTGNTEAFF.

This clone was recorded once. DNA for the CDR3: TGTGCCAGCAGCATAGACACGGACCTCTACGAGCAGTACTTC. This sequence encodes CASSIDTDLYEQYF. The rearrangement links TRBV5-4 to TRBJ2-7; no definite D call. With 4 bases removed from V and 3 bases from J, the gap between germline ends came to 14 bases. There are 14 residues in the CDR3. Germline values: CDR1 SGHNT, CDR2 YYREEE (reference sequence).

V and J are TRBV7-2 and TRBJ2-5; D possibly matches TRBD1 or TRBD2 (5 bases each). Trimming shortened V by 4 bases and J by 3 bases, and 12 bases separated the two germline ends. The CDR3 totals 14 residues. Germline V lookup: CDR1 SGHTA, CDR2 FQGNSA. This CDR3 reads CASSYWDGKETQYF. CDR3 bases: TGTGCCAGCAGCTACTGGGACGGAAAAGAGACCCAGTACTTC.

The chain joins TRBV29-1 to TRBJ2-5; TRBD2 might be the D (6 bases). The CDR3 length is 10 residues. Germline CDR1 reads SQVTM; CDR2 reads ANQGSEA. Trimming cost V 6 bases and J 9 bases, with 11 bases left between them. CDR3 sequence: CSVGGVAQYF. In nucleotides, the CDR3 is TGCAGCGTGGGGGGTGTGGCCCAGTACTTC.

V is TRBV7-2 and J is TRBJ2-3, with 7 nucleotides matching TRBD2. V dropped 5 bases and J dropped 4; count of bases not matched to a gene: 9. CDR3 length equals 15 residues. The germline V gene encodes CDR1 SGHTA and CDR2 FQGNSA. The CDR3 sequence: CASSQSGGRADTQYF. The DNA for the CDR3 is TGTGCCAGCAGCCAATCCGGGGGGAGGGCAGATACGCAGTATTTT.